This T cell receptor (beta chain) is from a study of T cell responses to AZD1222 COVID-19 vaccine. Study-level background: Pooled together were second doses at about 4 or about 12 weeks. Study-wide results and limits: Clonal diversity was possibly underestimated, and the donors were mostly white British, with more females.

Assay used: immunoSEQ multiplex PCR; TCRdb lists only in-frame clones, some missing. The sample includes around 160,000 clones, about 90% of them seen just once. The CDR3 loop spans 14 amino acids. The V gene's germline CDR1 is MGHDK and CDR2 SYGVNS. The ends lost 4 bases at V and 4 bases at J; junction bases unmatched: 6. Turning to this clone: What it recognizes is unknown.

The clonotype comes from an adult in good health. The chain employs TRBV25-1 and TRBJ1-1; the match to TRBD1 covers 7 bases. This specimen consisted of peripheral blood, obtained on day 0 of AZD1222 vaccination. The CDR3 region has the DNA TGTGCCAGCAGTGGTAACAGGGGTGGCACTGAAGCTTTCTTT. Its protein is CASSGNRGGTEAFF.